This entry lists 17 T cell receptor beta chains sequenced from one sample in a study of T cell repertoires in cytomegalovirus infection. One entry per CDR3 protein, called by TCRdb with MiXCR from the reads. The sample yields about 180,000 distinct CDR3 sequences, about a sixth seen once. Input material: CD8+ T cells from PBMCs. These receptors all stem from a human donor in good health (CMV status not recorded). Some clones in this sample may be carry-over from other donors' samples.

The J gene is TRBJ1-2, the V gene TRBV6-2 or TRBV6-3; possibly TRBD1 for D (5 bases). V was trimmed by 1 base and J by 2 bases, leaving 14 bases between them. Germline V gives CDR1 MNHEY, CDR2 SVGEGT. The CDR3 length is 16 residues. CDR3 in DNA: TGTGCCAGCAGTTACTTGAGGGGACTGAGAAACTATGGCTACACCTTC. Its protein product is CASSYLRGLRNYGYTF.

This clonotype has a count of ten or more. J is TRBJ2-1 and V is TRBV7-9; no definite D call. V was shortened by 5 bases and J by 1 base, with 12 bases between the two germline ends. The germline V gene encodes CDR1 SEHNR and CDR2 FQNEAQ (reference sequence). This CDR3 comprises 15 residues. CDR3 coding DNA: TGTGCCAGCAGCCCCCCCTCCCGATCCTACAATGAGCAGTTCTTC. Translated: CASSPPSRSYNEQFF.

This clonotype was recorded a few times. CDR3 amino acids: CASSQGPGELYGYTF. CDR3 DNA: TGCGCCAGCAGCCAAGGGCCCGGTGAACTTTATGGCTACACCTTC. The genes are TRBV4-1 and TRBJ1-2, with D unresolved. Germline-derived CDR1 and CDR2 are MGHRA and YSYEKL. This CDR3 has 15 residues. Trimming cost V 1 base and J 5 bases, with 14 bases left between them.

The rearrangement uses TRBV28 and TRBJ2-7; 11 bases are a match to TRBD1. V lost 4 bases to trimming and J lost 4 bases; unmatched junction nucleotides: 6. This CDR3 has 15 amino acids. The germline CDR1 and CDR2 sequences are MDHEN and SYDVKM. The CDR3 is CASSWGQGGFYEQYF. The CDR3 DNA is TGTGCCAGCAGTTGGGGACAGGGGGGATTTTACGAGCAGTACTTC.

The V and J genes are TRBV7-3 and TRBJ2-5; D may be TRBD1 (6 bases). This CDR3 has 14 amino acids. Germline V gives CDR1 SGHTA, CDR2 FQGTGA. V was cut by 4 bases and J by 3 bases, with 12 bases left in between. CDR3 bases: TGTGCCAGCAGCTCTACAGGGAACGAAGAGACCCAGTACTTC. This encodes CASSSTGNEETQYF. Drawing the rest from reference TRBV7-3 and TRBJ2-5, the complete variable domain is GAGVSQTPSNKVTEKGKYVELRCDPISGHTALYWYRQSLGQGPEFLIYFQGTGAADDSGLPNDRFFAVRPEGSVSTLKIQRTERGDSAVYLCASSSTGNEETQYFGPGTRLLVL.

This CDR3 reads CASSPLPGNTGELFF. The CDR3 region has the DNA TGTGCCAGCAGTCCTCTACCGGGGAACACCGGGGAGCTGTTTTTT. V and J are TRBV7-8 and TRBJ2-2; no firm D call. Germline V gene sequence: CDR1 SGHVS, CDR2 FQNEAQ. The CDR3 loop spans 15 amino acids. The V end was cut by 6 bases, the J end by 1 base, with 12 bases between.

This rearrangement joins TRBV6-8 to TRBJ2-1, with a possible D match to TRBD2 (6 bases). This CDR3 contains 15 residues. With 5 bases removed from V and 2 bases from J, the gap between germline ends came to 13 bases. Germline V gene lookup returns CDR1 MNHGY and CDR2 SAAAGT. The CDR3 DNA sequence: TGTGCCAGCAGTCCCTTTACGGGGGCCTACAATGAGCAGTTCTTC. Translated: CASSPFTGAYNEQFF.

This chain links TRBV7-8 with TRBJ2-1; TRBD2 matches 7 bases. From germline, CDR1 is SGHVS and CDR2 FQNEAQ. V lost 1 base to trimming and J lost 1 base; unmatched junction nucleotides: 7. There are 17 residues in the CDR3. CDR3 DNA sequence: TGTGCCAGCAGCTTAGAGGAGGCGGGGGTGTCCTACAATGAGCAGTTCTTC. Translation: CASSLEEAGVSYNEQFF. Combining the CDR3 with reference TRBV7-8 and TRBJ2-1 gives the whole variable domain GAGVSQSPRYKVAKRGQDVALRCDPISGHVSLFWYQQALGQGPEFLTYFQNEAQLDKSGLPSDRFFAERPEGSVSTLKIQRTQQEDSAVYLCASSLEEAGVSYNEQFFGPGTRLTVL.

This chain's CDR3 is CASSHGGGVLDNEQFF. The CDR3, as DNA: TGTGCCAGCAGCCACGGGGGGGGGGTTCTGGACAATGAGCAGTTCTTC. This chain links TRBV7-2 with TRBJ2-1, with 8 positions matching TRBD2. Losses at the gene ends were 5 bases for V and 5 bases for J; bases not matched to a gene: 11. In germline, CDR1 is SGHTA, CDR2 FQGNSA. This CDR3 contains 16 residues.

The V gene is TRBV20-1, the J gene TRBJ1-2; 7 nucleotides line up with TRBD1. The CDR3 is 13 amino acids. Germline-derived CDR1 and CDR2 are DFQATT and SNEGSKA (reference sequence). Germline trimming cut 5 bases from V and 4 bases from J; bases unmatched to any gene: 7. This chain's CDR3 is CSAEIRDSYGYTF. The CDR3 region has the DNA TGCAGTGCTGAAATCCGGGACAGCTATGGCTACACCTTC.

The table lists this clonotype with a few counts. V is TRBV4-1 and J is TRBJ2-3; D may correspond to TRBD1 or TRBD2 (5 bases each). The CDR3 has 15 amino acids. The germline V gene encodes CDR1 MGHRA and CDR2 YSYEKL. V was clipped by 5 bases and J by 0 bases, with 12 bases between them. The CDR3 DNA is TGCGCCAGCAGCGCCGGGACGGTTAGCACAGATACGCAGTATTTT. Protein sequence: CASSAGTVSTDTQYF.

V gene TRBV6-1 combines with J gene TRBJ2-2; tentative D call: TRBD1 (6 bases). V lost 7 bases and J lost 3, with 9 bases in between. Germline-derived CDR1 and CDR2 are MNHNS and SASEGT. The length of the CDR3 is 13 residues. The CDR3 coding sequence is TGTGCCAGCACCTGGACAGACACCGGGGAGCTGTTTTTT. Residues: CASTWTDTGELFF.

The rearrangement joins TRBV12-3 or TRBV12-4 to TRBJ2-5; D may be TRBD1 (5 bases). Trimming stripped 5 bases from V and 3 bases from J, with 16 bases between. There are 15 residues in the CDR3. The CDR3 DNA is TGTGCCAGCAGTCCCTCGGCGGCAGGGAAAGAGACCCAGTACTTC. Translated: CASSPSAAGKETQYF.

This clonotype was recorded many times. V gene TRBV6-5 combines with J gene TRBJ1-4, with 7 nucleotides matching TRBD1. CDR3 length: 15 amino acids. CDR1 MNHEY and CDR2 SVGAGI come from the germline V gene. The J segment lost 7 bases and the V segment lost 7 bases, leaving 12 bases of the junction unmatched. This CDR3 reads CASTHGGGSAEKLFF. CDR3 bases: TGTGCCAGCACTCATGGAGGGGGCTCGGCTGAAAAACTGTTTTTT.

This clonotype was seen only a few times. This chain uses TRBV7-9 with TRBJ1-1; 8 bases map to TRBD1. Germline-derived CDR1 and CDR2 are SEHNR and FQNEAQ (reference sequence). The V gene end was trimmed by 5 bases and the J gene end by 7 bases; junction bases not matched to a gene: 12. The CDR3 contains 15 residues. The CDR3 DNA reads TGTGCCAGCAGCCACGACAAGACAGGGGAGGTTGAAGCTTTCTTT. Its protein product is CASSHDKTGEVEAFF.

This clonotype was recorded a few times. Written as DNA, the CDR3 is TGTGCCAGCAGGTACAGGGAAAGCAATGAGCAGTTCTTC. Encoded protein: CASRYRESNEQFF. The chain has TRBV2 and TRBJ2-1, with D possibly matching TRBD1 (6 bases). Germline V gene data show CDR1 as SNHLY and CDR2 as FYNNEI. The V gene lost 6 bases and the J gene lost 6 bases, with 12 bases spanning the gap. This CDR3 is 13 amino acids long.

The V gene is TRBV4-1, the J gene TRBJ1-5; 7 positions agree with TRBD1. J gave up 13 bases and V 0 bases, and 6 bases lay outside the gene matches. The V gene's germline CDR1 is MGHRA and CDR2 YSYEKL. This CDR3 is 13 amino acids long. CDR3 residues: CASSQDGVTGQHF. The CDR3 DNA is TGCGCCAGCAGCCAAGATGGGGTGACAGGGCAGCATTTT.